These 29 T cell receptor beta chains share one sample of origin, sequenced in a study of blood T cell repertoires in COVID-19 (dated by TCRdb to about 2020). Receptor amplification or capture employed the immunoSEQ multiplex PCR assay. Entries here come from immuneACCESS through TCRdb and include only in-frame sequences with V and J called. Some clones fail to appear in such tables; in the studies checked, an unresolved V gene covers under half of the shortfall, and the cause of the remainder is unknown. A total of approximately 110,000 clones appear in this sample, around 85% of them only once. The ten largest clonotypes hold approximately 3% of the sample. The sequencing sample was made of peripheral blood. These receptors all come from a woman aged 80 or older with COVID-19, enrolled during active disease.

The chain recombines TRBV27 with TRBJ2-1, with 7 nucleotides matching TRBD2. V was clipped by 5 bases and J by 4 bases; unmatched bases: 17. CDR3 size: 18 residues. CDR1 and CDR2 (germline): MNHEY, SMNVEV (reference sequence). The CDR3 DNA sequence: TGTGCCAGCAGTACCACTTCGACGTTTGGCGGGGGATACAATGAGCAGTTCTTC. This translates into CASSTTSTFGGGYNEQFF.

The rearrangement uses TRBV9 and TRBJ1-6; weak D call: TRBD1 (6 bases). Germline V gene lookup returns CDR1 SGDLS and CDR2 YYNGEE. This CDR3 region has 14 residues. Trimming pared 0 bases from V and 8 bases from J, leaving 9 bases between. This chain's CDR3 is CASSVDRVDSPLHF. CDR3 DNA: TGTGCCAGCAGCGTAGACAGGGTGGATTCACCCCTCCACTTT.

On this clone itself: The CDR3 does not close with the conserved phenylalanine or tryptophan, likely indicating a read error. The genes are TRBV6-5 and TRBJ1-2; possibly TRBD1 for D (5 bases). Deletions cut 4 bases from V and 5 bases from J, with 8 bases between. The CDR3 is 12 amino acids. The germline gives CDR1 MNHEY, CDR2 SVGAGI. The CDR3 DNA reads as TGTGCCAGCAGTTCGTCAGGGTATGGCTACACCTTA. Translation gives CASSSSGYGYTL.

The chain uses TRBV5-1 and TRBJ2-5; TRBD1 matches 7 bases. The J segment lost 4 bases and the V segment lost 6 bases, leaving 6 bases of the junction unmatched. The CDR3 has 13 amino acids. In germline, CDR1 is SGHRS, CDR2 YFSETQ. The CDR3 coding sequence is TGCGCCAGCACAAGACAGGGTAGAGAGACCCAGTACTTC. This codes for CASTRQGRETQYF.

CDR3 in amino acids: CASSEQTSGLYNEQFF. The CDR3 nucleotides read TGTGCCAGCAGTGAACAAACTAGCGGGCTCTACAATGAGCAGTTCTTC. V and J are TRBV6-4 and TRBJ2-1, with 9 bases aligning to TRBD2. Germline CDR1 and CDR2: MRHNA and SNTAGT. V shed 3 bases, J shed 3 bases, and the junction held 6 bases outside the gene matches. The CDR3 runs 16 residues.

The CDR3 sequence is CASSLGGVAGYF. CDR3 DNA sequence: TGTGCCAGCAGTTTAGGTGGCGTGGCAGGATACTTC. The V and J genes are TRBV28 and TRBJ2-7, with D unclear. Germline assignment: CDR1 MDHEN and CDR2 SYDVKM. The CDR3 has 12 amino acids. The V end was cut by 2 bases, the J end by 13 bases, with 15 bases between.

This chain uses TRBV10-3 with TRBJ2-3; TRBD2 is a possible D gene (5 bases). The V gene lost 0 bases and the J gene lost 3 bases, with 13 bases spanning the gap. Germline values: CDR1 ENHRY, CDR2 SYGVKD. The CDR3 has 16 residues. CDR3 sequence (DNA): TGTGCCATCAGTGAGTCGGCTAGCAGAGGAACAGATACGCAGTATTTT. Translating gives CAISESASRGTDTQYF.

This clone was detected only a few times. This chain joins TRBV11-2 and TRBJ2-7, with D tentatively TRBD1 (6 bases). The germline V gene encodes CDR1 SGHAT and CDR2 FQNNGV. The CDR3 runs 14 residues. V shed 3 bases and J shed 5 bases, with 14 bases lying between them. CDR3 loop: CASSFGGQRNEQYF. The CDR3, as DNA: TGTGCCAGCAGCTTCGGCGGACAGAGAAACGAGCAGTACTTC. The full variable domain, in which reference TRBV11-2 and TRBJ2-7 provide the parts outside the CDR3, is EAGVAQSPRYKIIEKRQSVAFWCNPISGHATLYWYQQILGQGPKLLIQFQNNGVVDDSQLPKDRFSAERLKGVDSTLKIQPAKLEDSAVYLCASSFGGQRNEQYFGPGTRLTVT.

This chain uses TRBV7-9 with TRBJ2-5; 12 positions agree with TRBD2. The CDR3 runs to 16 residues. V was clipped by 4 bases and J by 5 bases; unmatched bases: 8. In germline, CDR1 is SEHNR, CDR2 FQNEAQ (reference sequence). CDR3 nucleotides: TGTGCCAGCAGCTCACCCAGACTAGCGGGAGTGGAGACCCAGTACTTC. It yields the protein CASSSPRLAGVETQYF.

The chain uses TRBV14 and TRBJ2-7; no firm D call. This CDR3 is built from 13 residues. V lost 1 base and J lost 9, with 13 bases in between. Per germline, CDR1 SGHDN and CDR2 FVKESK. The CDR3, as DNA: TGTGCCAGCAGCCAAGTACCCGGTCGTGGGCAGTACTTC. Residues: CASSQVPGRGQYF. Based on the CDR3 plus reference TRBV14 and TRBJ2-7, the full variable domain is EAGVTQFPSHSVIEKGQTVTLRCDPISGHDNLYWYRRVMGKEIKFLLHFVKESKQDESGMPNNRFLAERTGGTYSTLKVQPAELEDSGVYFCASSQVPGRGQYFGPGTRLTVT.

The chain has TRBV4-1 and TRBJ2-2; D is perhaps TRBD1 (5 bases). Per germline, CDR1 MGHRA and CDR2 YSYEKL. The germline V and J ends were trimmed by 0 bases and 4 bases, with 12 bases remaining between them. The CDR3 extends over 16 amino acids. The CDR3 reads CASSQEGWQGTGELFF. CDR3 sequence (DNA): TGCGCCAGCAGCCAAGAAGGTTGGCAGGGCACCGGGGAGCTGTTTTTT.

CDR3 DNA sequence: TGTGCCAGTAGTATAACGGTGGTACAAGAGACCCAGTACTTC. Amino acid sequence: CASSITVVQETQYF. This chain uses TRBV19 with TRBJ2-5; D unresolved. The ends were cut back, 2 bases at V and 2 bases at J, with 9 bases in the middle. CDR1 is LNHDA and CDR2 is SQIVND in the germline V gene (reference sequence). The CDR3 sequence is 14 residues long.

The chain combines TRBV7-9 with TRBJ2-1; the D gene is possibly TRBD2 (5 bases). Trimming removed 7 bases from V and 10 bases from J, with 14 bases in between. Germline-derived CDR1 and CDR2 are SEHNR and FQNEAQ (reference sequence). The CDR3 consists of 12 residues. The CDR3 DNA follows: TGTGCCAGCACCCTAGCAGGTCCCGAGCAGTTCTTC. Encoded protein: CASTLAGPEQFF.

The chain combines TRBV19 with TRBJ2-3; possible D gene TRBD2, 6 bases. Trimming cost V 4 bases and J 3 bases, with 14 bases left between them. This CDR3 has 15 amino acids. Germline V gene lookup returns CDR1 LNHDA and CDR2 SQIVND (reference sequence). The chain's CDR3 is CASSKTGGGTDTQYF. The CDR3, as DNA: TGTGCCAGTAGTAAAACAGGCGGAGGGACAGATACGCAGTATTTT.

V gene TRBV9 combines with J gene TRBJ2-1; TRBD2 agrees at 11 bases. Germline CDR1 reads SGDLS; CDR2 reads YYNGEE. CDR3 length: 15 amino acids. Losses at the gene ends were 0 bases for V and 8 bases for J; bases not matched to a gene: 4. The CDR3 spells CASSVELAGVDEQFF. DNA for the CDR3: TGTGCCAGCAGCGTAGAACTAGCGGGAGTTGATGAGCAGTTCTTC. Together with reference TRBV9 and TRBJ2-1, the CDR3 gives the full variable domain: DSGVTQTPKHLITATGQRVTLRCSPRSGDLSVYWYQQSLDQGLQFLIQYYNGEERAKGNILERFSAQQFPDLHSELNLSSLELGDSALYFCASSVELAGVDEQFFGPGTRLTVL.

The CDR3 region is CASSLRGGVEETQYF. CDR3 in DNA: TGCGCCAGCAGCTTGAGAGGAGGGGTTGAAGAGACCCAGTACTTC. This sequence joins TRBV5-1 and TRBJ2-5; maybe TRBD2 (6 bases). CDR3 size: 15 residues. The germline gives CDR1 SGHRS, CDR2 YFSETQ. Trimming left V 1 base short and J 3 bases short, with 13 bases between.

J is TRBJ2-5 and V is TRBV7-2, with TRBD1 identical over 10 bases. V shed 5 bases and J 5 bases; nucleotides not matched to a gene: 11. There are 16 residues in the CDR3. Per germline, CDR1 SGHTA and CDR2 FQGNSA. The CDR3 is CASSKRDRGFEETQYF. CDR3 bases: TGTGCCAGCAGCAAACGGGACAGGGGATTTGAGGAGACCCAGTACTTC.

The rearrangement links TRBV5-1 to TRBJ2-5; TRBD2 might be the D (6 bases). The germline gives CDR1 SGHRS, CDR2 YFSETQ. Trimming pared 3 bases from V and 2 bases from J, leaving 14 bases between. The CDR3 runs to 15 residues. The CDR3 DNA reads TGCGCCAGCAGCTCCGGGACTTTAGATCAAGAGACCCAGTACTTC. It encodes CASSSGTLDQETQYF.

This chain connects TRBV12-3 or TRBV12-4 to TRBJ2-7; D possibly corresponds to TRBD1 (5 bases). CDR3 length: 12 residues. V was shortened by 2 bases and J by 7 bases, with 9 bases between the two germline ends. The CDR3 spells CASSLTAGEQYF. The CDR3 region has the DNA TGTGCCAGCAGTTTAACAGCAGGGGAGCAGTACTTC.

This chain links TRBV4-2 with TRBJ2-1; 8 bases map to TRBD1. Losses at the gene ends were 3 bases for V and 6 bases for J; bases not matched to a gene: 7. The V gene's germline CDR1 is LGHNA and CDR2 YNFKEQ. This CDR3 region has 15 residues. The CDR3 protein is CASSHGQGIINEQFF. For the CDR3, the DNA is TGTGCCAGCAGCCACGGACAGGGCATAATCAATGAGCAGTTCTTC.

The chain couples TRBV7-8 to TRBJ2-3, with D hard to call. Trimming left V 3 bases short and J 8 bases short, with 6 bases between. The CDR3 is 11 amino acids. Germline V lookup: CDR1 SGHVS, CDR2 FQNEAQ. CDR3 nucleotides: TGTGCCAGCAGCTTCCGCGGTACGCAGTATTTT. This gives the protein CASSFRGTQYF.

The chain joins TRBV5-1 to TRBJ2-1; 8 nucleotides line up with TRBD2. Germline V gives CDR1 SGHRS, CDR2 YFSETQ. V lost 1 base and J lost 0; bases outside the gene matches: 9. This CDR3 is 18 amino acids long. CDR3 region: CASSLNSGSTGSYNEQFF. CDR3 sequence (DNA): TGCGCCAGCAGCTTGAACAGCGGGAGCACCGGCTCCTACAATGAGCAGTTCTTC. Based on the CDR3 plus reference TRBV5-1 and TRBJ2-1, the full variable domain is KAGVTQTPRYLIKTRGQQVTLSCSPISGHRSVSWYQQTPGQGLQFLFEYFSETQRNKGNFPGRFSGRQFSNSRSEMNVSTLELGDSALYLCASSLNSGSTGSYNEQFFGPGTRLTVL.

The V call is TRBV7-2, the J call TRBJ2-4; TRBD2 matches 9 bases. This CDR3 has 14 residues. Looked up from germline, CDR1 is SGHTA and CDR2 is FQGNSA. V shed 2 bases and J 6 bases; nucleotides not matched to a gene: 2. This CDR3 reads CASSLRREGNIQYF. The CDR3 nucleotides read TGTGCCAGCAGCTTAAGGCGGGAGGGAAACATTCAGTACTTC. The full variable domain, completed using reference TRBV7-2 and TRBJ2-4, is GAGVSQSPSNKVTEKGKDVELRCDPISGHTALYWYRQSLGQGLEFLIYFQGNSAPDKSGLPSDRFSAERTGGSVSTLTIQRTQQEDSAVYLCASSLRREGNIQYFGAGTRLSVL.

This clone was counted once. J is TRBJ2-7 and V is TRBV2; TRBD2 is a possible D gene (6 bases). The CDR3 has 16 residues. V lost 0 bases and J lost 0, with 12 bases in between. In germline, CDR1 is SNHLY, CDR2 FYNNEI. CDR3: CASSEAGGAFSYEQYF. The CDR3 DNA reads as TGTGCCAGCAGTGAAGCGGGCGGGGCGTTCTCCTACGAGCAGTACTTC.

V is TRBV7-2 and J is TRBJ1-3; D unresolved. CDR1 and CDR2 from the germline V gene are SGHTA and FQGNSA. The ends were cut back, 4 bases at V and 4 bases at J, with 11 bases in the middle. The CDR3 has 14 residues. CDR3 sequence reads: CASSSSFPGNTIYF. In DNA form, the CDR3 reads TGTGCCAGCAGCTCTTCGTTTCCCGGAAACACCATATATTTT.

This clone was detected only a few times. This chain uses TRBV6-2 or TRBV6-3 with TRBJ1-2; TRBD1 agrees at 7 bases. With 5 bases clipped from V and 4 bases from J, the junction kept 7 bases outside the gene matches. The CDR3 has 14 residues. From germline, CDR1 is MNHEY and CDR2 SVGEGT. Here the CDR3 DNA reads TGTGCCAGCAGTGCAACAGGGGAGATCTATGGCTACACCTTC. Translation: CASSATGEIYGYTF.

CDR3 nucleotides: TGTGCCAGCGCCATGGGGAAGGGGGACAATTCACCCCTCCACTTT. It specifies CASAMGKGDNSPLHF. The rearrangement joins TRBV18 to TRBJ1-6; weak D call: TRBD1 (6 bases). The CDR3 contains 15 residues. V dropped 8 bases and J dropped 7 bases, with 18 bases sitting between them. CDR1 and CDR2 from the germline V gene are KGHSH and LQKENI.

This rearrangement joins TRBV5-1 to TRBJ2-7, with 8 positions matching TRBD1. The germline CDR1 and CDR2 sequences are SGHRS and YFSETQ. The CDR3 loop spans 13 amino acids. With 4 bases clipped from V and 5 bases from J, the junction kept 5 bases outside the gene matches. CDR3 residues: CASSSDRGDEQYF. CDR3 DNA: TGCGCCAGCAGCAGCGACAGGGGAGACGAGCAGTACTTC.

This clone came up a few times. The chain carries TRBV7-2 and TRBJ2-6, with D maybe TRBD1 (5 bases). V lost 6 bases to trimming and J lost 1 base, with 10 bases between them. CDR1 is SGHTA, CDR2 FQGNSA, per germline. The CDR3 loop spans 15 amino acids. The CDR3 DNA is TGTGCCAGCAGTAACCAGGGTTCTGGGGCCAACGTCCTGACTTTC. Translated, it gives CASSNQGSGANVLTF. Looking up the rest from reference TRBV7-2 and TRBJ2-6 gives the full variable domain: GAGVSQSPSNKVTEKGKDVELRCDPISGHTALYWYRQSLGQGLEFLIYFQGNSAPDKSGLPSDRFSAERTGGSVSTLTIQRTQQEDSAVYLCASSNQGSGANVLTFGAGSRLTVL.